These 27 T cell receptor beta chains came from one sample sequenced in a study of control samples from healthy donors and cancer patients. The assay was immunoSEQ multiplex PCR, and TCRdb's table has in-frame clones only and misses some. This sample has 60,000 to 80,000 clones, with 87% found just once. The sample comprised blood. These receptors all stem from a woman in her fifties or sixties in good health.

The chain carries TRBV6-6 and TRBJ2-7; D perhaps matches TRBD1 (6 bases). Trimming removed 4 bases from V and 11 bases from J, with 15 bases in between. CDR3 length: 12 amino acids. The germline gives CDR1 MNHNY, CDR2 SVGAGI (reference sequence). The CDR3 region is CASSSSTGEEYF. In DNA form, the CDR3 reads TGTGCCAGCAGTTCCTCGACAGGAGAGGAGTACTTC.

The chain combines TRBV19 with TRBJ1-1; D ambiguous. V lost 4 bases and J lost 5, with 11 bases in between. Germline V gives CDR1 LNHDA, CDR2 SQIVND (reference sequence). The CDR3 has 13 residues. The DNA of the CDR3 is TGTGCCAGTAGTACCACCCTCGGGACTGAAGCTTTCTTT. Its translation: CASSTTLGTEAFF.

J is TRBJ2-1 and V is TRBV28; 9 positions match TRBD2. The CDR3 contains 16 residues. Germline CDR1 reads MDHEN; CDR2 reads SYDVKM. The junction had 9 bases not matched to a gene; V was cut back by 5 bases and J by 4 bases. CDR3 protein: CASSLPQGLAYNEQFF. CDR3 DNA sequence: TGTGCCAGCAGTCTACCCCAGGGACTAGCTTACAATGAGCAGTTCTTC.

In the case of this clone: This sample also contains other DNA sequences that code for the same CDR3. CDR3 DNA sequence: TGTGCCAGCAGTCCGGGACAGAGCTACGAGCAGTACTTC. Translated: CASSPGQSYEQYF. The V gene is TRBV28, the J gene TRBJ2-7; TRBD1 matches at 7 bases. Trimming took 5 bases from V and 3 from J; bases not matched to a gene: 4. Per germline, CDR1 MDHEN and CDR2 SYDVKM. This CDR3 region has 13 residues. Full variable domain (rest looked up from reference TRBV28 and TRBJ2-7): DVKVTQSSRYLVKRTGEKVFLECVQDMDHENMFWYRQDPGLGLRLIYFSYDVKMKEKGDIPEGYSVSREKKERFSLILESASTNQTSMYLCASSPGQSYEQYFGPGTRLTVT.

The rearrangement uses TRBV5-4 and TRBJ1-3; 7 positions match TRBD1. Per the germline V gene, CDR1 is SGHNT and CDR2 is YYREEE (reference sequence). CDR3 length: 17 amino acids. Trimming cost V 0 bases and J 1 base; bases outside gene matches: 7. As DNA, the CDR3 is TGTGCCAGCAGCTTGGAACCAGGGGGAGGATCTGGAAACACCATATATTTT. It translates to CASSLEPGGGSGNTIYF.

This rearrangement joins TRBV7-9 to TRBJ2-2; 10 nucleotides match TRBD1. The V and J ends lost 5 bases and 4 bases, in that order; junction bases with no gene match: 7. The germline V gene encodes CDR1 SEHNR and CDR2 FQNEAQ (reference sequence). This CDR3 comprises 16 residues. The DNA for the CDR3 is TGTGCCAGCAGCCCCCGGACAGGGGGAGGCACCGGGGAGCTGTTTTTT. Translating it yields CASSPRTGGGTGELFF.

V and J are TRBV5-5 and TRBJ2-1; D uncertain. The germline gives CDR1 SGHKS, CDR2 YYEKEE (reference sequence). Trimming took off 0 bases at V and 0 bases at J, with 7 bases between the two ends. CDR3 length: 15 residues. The CDR3 nucleotides read TGTGCCAGCAGCTTGGAGGTTTCCTCCTACAATGAGCAGTTCTTC. Translation: CASSLEVSSYNEQFF.

This rearrangement joins TRBV7-8 to TRBJ2-5; 11 nucleotides agree with TRBD2. V was pared by 5 bases and J by 5 bases, with 10 bases of the junction left unmatched. Germline V CDR1 and CDR2: SGHVS, FQNEAQ. This CDR3 contains 16 residues. CDR3 sequence reads: CASSGSGRAGWETQYF. The CDR3, as DNA: TGTGCCAGCAGCGGTAGCGGGAGGGCCGGGTGGGAGACCCAGTACTTC.

The chain uses TRBV2 and TRBJ1-2, with unresolved D. Germline CDR1 reads SNHLY; CDR2 reads FYNNEI. Trimming stripped 8 bases from V and 3 bases from J, with 10 bases between. CDR3 length: 12 amino acids. CDR3 amino acids: CASHGRDYGYTF. The CDR3 bases are TGTGCCAGCCACGGGAGGGACTATGGCTACACCTTC.

This sequence joins TRBV12-1 and TRBJ2-7; the table's D call of TRBD2 was not tested on the DNA. TRBV12-1 is a documented pseudogene. The CDR3 length is 16 residues. CDR3 nucleotides: TGTGCCAGCAGCTCCAGACTAGCGGGAGGTTTTTACGAGCAGTACTTC. It yields the protein CASSSRLAGGFYEQYF.

The J gene is TRBJ2-3, the V gene TRBV7-8, with D possibly TRBD2 on 6 matching bases. V was clipped by 1 base and J by 7 bases, with 15 bases between them. The CDR3 runs 15 residues. Germline loops: CDR1 SGHVS, CDR2 FQNEAQ. Here the CDR3 reads CASSLDYGSSNTQYF. Written as DNA, the CDR3 is TGTGCCAGCAGCTTAGATTACGGGAGTTCGAATACGCAGTATTTT. Full variable domain (remainder filled in from reference TRBV7-8 and TRBJ2-3): GAGVSQSPRYKVAKRGQDVALRCDPISGHVSLFWYQQALGQGPEFLTYFQNEAQLDKSGLPSDRFFAERPEGSVSTLKIQRTQQEDSAVYLCASSLDYGSSNTQYFGPGTRLTVL.

The chain combines TRBV2 with TRBJ2-1; D is unresolved. This CDR3 is built from 10 residues. CDR1 SNHLY and CDR2 FYNNEI come from the germline V gene. V lost 4 bases and J lost 10, with 5 bases in between. The CDR3, as DNA: TGTGCCAGCAGTGTCAGGGAGCAGTTCTTC. This sequence encodes CASSVREQFF.

V gene TRBV27 combines with J gene TRBJ2-2, with D unresolved. Germline-derived CDR1 and CDR2 are MNHEY and SMNVEV (reference sequence). This CDR3 region has 12 residues. Trimming left V 3 bases short and J 7 bases short, with 6 bases between. CDR3 nucleotide sequence: TGTGCCAGCAGTTTGGTTGGCGGGGAGCTGTTTTTT. Protein: CASSLVGGELFF.

A remark on this clone: In the same sample, other DNA sequences code for this CDR3. The chain carries TRBV6-5 and TRBJ1-2; 9 nucleotides match TRBD1. The trim removed 2 bases at V and 2 bases at J, leaving 3 bases unmatched. CDR1 and CDR2 from the germline V gene are MNHEY and SVGAGI. The CDR3 length is 15 residues. The CDR3 region is CASSYTGQGNYGYTF. The CDR3 DNA sequence: TGTGCCAGCAGTTACACCGGACAGGGGAACTATGGCTACACCTTC.

This sequence joins TRBV7-9 and TRBJ2-3; D perhaps matches TRBD2 (6 bases). This CDR3 contains 14 residues. The V end was cut by 5 bases, the J end by 2 bases, with 11 bases between. The V gene's germline CDR1 is SEHNR and CDR2 FQNEAQ (reference sequence). The CDR3 DNA sequence: TGTGCCAGCAGCCCGGGACTGGCCACAGATACGCAGTATTTT. Translating gives CASSPGLATDTQYF.

This clone was observed a single time. This chain joins TRBV27 and TRBJ2-3; no firm D call. The CDR3 runs 19 residues. Trimming took 6 bases from V and 0 from J, leaving 25 bases between them. The V gene's germline CDR1 is MNHEY and CDR2 SMNVEV (reference sequence). Here the CDR3 DNA reads TGTGCCAGCAGACACTCCAGCCGACAACAAACTTCTAGCACAGATACGCAGTATTTT. Its translation: CASRHSSRQQTSSTDTQYF.

Only one count was recorded for this clone. The V and J genes are TRBV12-3 or TRBV12-4 and TRBJ2-3; 9 bases are shared with TRBD2. The CDR3 runs to 13 residues. V lost 8 bases to trimming and J lost 4 bases; unmatched junction nucleotides: 4. Written as DNA, the CDR3 is TGTGCCAGCGGCGGGAGGGCCCCAGATACGCAGTATTTT. This sequence encodes CASGGRAPDTQYF.

V usage is TRBV6-6 and J usage is TRBJ1-2; 9 bases are a match to TRBD1. CDR3 length: 12 residues. From germline, CDR1 is MNHNY and CDR2 SVGAGI (reference sequence). CDR3 sequence (DNA): TGTGGTTCCGGGACAGGGCGCTATGGCTACACCTTC. It is translated as CGSGTGRYGYTF.

The genes are TRBV7-9 and TRBJ1-4; D not resolved. This CDR3 has 14 amino acids. Germline-derived CDR1 and CDR2 are SEHNR and FQNEAQ (reference sequence). The ends were cut back, 10 bases at V and 1 base at J, with 13 bases in the middle. CDR3 in DNA: TGTGCCACCGGGGATCGAGGAACTAATGAAAAACTGTTTTTT. Protein sequence: CATGDRGTNEKLFF.

The chain carries TRBV15 and TRBJ2-5; no definite D call. The V end was cut by 6 bases, the J end by 4 bases, with 9 bases between. Germline V gene sequence: CDR1 LNHNV, CDR2 YYDKDF (reference sequence). CDR3 length: 12 amino acids. The CDR3 sequence is CATSFPGETQYF. In DNA form, the CDR3 reads TGTGCCACCAGTTTTCCGGGAGAGACCCAGTACTTC. Looking up the rest from reference TRBV15 and TRBJ2-5 gives the full variable domain: DAMVIQNPRYQVTQFGKPVTLSCSQTLNHNVMYWYQQKSSQAPKLLFHYYDKDFNNEADTPDNFQSRRPNTSFCFLDIRSPGLGDTAMYLCATSFPGETQYFGPGTRLLVL.

The chain has TRBV24-1 and TRBJ1-2; no clear D. The ends were cut back, 4 bases at V and 2 bases at J, with 7 bases in the middle. This CDR3 has 13 amino acids. Germline CDR1 is KGHDR and CDR2 is SFDVKD. Here the CDR3 DNA reads TGTGCCACCAGTGACGGGGAAAACTATGGCTACACCTTC. Amino acid sequence: CATSDGENYGYTF.

This clone was seen once. The genes are TRBV7-9 and TRBJ2-1; a possible D gene is TRBD2 (5 bases). The CDR3 loop spans 16 amino acids. The V end was cut by 1 base, the J end by 1 base, with 11 bases between. Per germline, CDR1 SEHNR and CDR2 FQNEAQ (reference sequence). Here the CDR3 reads CASSLDTRQSYNEQFF. The CDR3 coding sequence is TGTGCCAGCAGCTTAGATACTAGGCAATCCTACAATGAGCAGTTCTTC.

V gene TRBV15 combines with J gene TRBJ2-3; D remains unclear. The CDR3 sequence is 15 residues long. Trimming removed 0 bases at V and 0 bases at J, with 7 bases between. The germline gives CDR1 LNHNV, CDR2 YYDKDF (reference sequence). CDR3 protein: CATSRDSASTDTQYF. DNA for the CDR3: TGTGCCACCAGCAGAGACTCGGCTAGCACAGATACGCAGTATTTT.

This chain uses TRBV27 with TRBJ1-4, with a weak D call TRBD1 (6 bases). Deletions cut 3 bases from V and 7 bases from J, with 27 bases between. CDR3 length equals 19 residues. Germline V gene lookup returns CDR1 MNHEY and CDR2 SMNVEV (reference sequence). CDR3 amino acids: CASSLLGVGVQGVSEKLFF. CDR3 DNA: TGTGCCAGCAGTTTGCTAGGTGTAGGGGTACAGGGAGTGAGTGAAAAACTGTTTTTT.

This chain joins TRBV19 and TRBJ1-5; D possibly corresponds to TRBD1 (5 bases). The CDR3 extends over 15 amino acids. Germline CDR1 reads LNHDA; CDR2 reads SQIVND (reference sequence). Deletions cut 1 base from V and 5 bases from J, with 12 bases between. The CDR3 here is CASSIGFWGYQPQHF. CDR3 nucleotide sequence: TGTGCCAGTAGTATAGGCTTCTGGGGGTATCAGCCCCAGCATTTT.

The rearrangement joins TRBV7-8 to TRBJ2-3; 10 bases map to TRBD1. The trim removed 5 bases at V and 2 bases at J, leaving 7 bases unmatched. CDR3 length: 16 residues. Germline-derived CDR1 and CDR2 are SGHVS and FQNEAQ. Written as DNA, the CDR3 is TGTGCCAGCAGCCCAAAGGGGACAGGGGCCACAGATACGCAGTATTTT. Protein sequence: CASSPKGTGATDTQYF.

The rearrangement links TRBV28 to TRBJ1-1, with TRBD1 matching 10 bases. The J segment lost 5 bases and the V segment lost 7 bases, leaving 10 bases of the junction unmatched. The germline gives CDR1 MDHEN, CDR2 SYDVKM. The CDR3 is made up of 15 amino acids. The CDR3 sequence: CASKIETGGATEAFF. The CDR3 coding sequence is TGTGCCAGCAAGATCGAGACAGGGGGCGCGACTGAAGCTTTCTTT.